This T cell receptor beta chain was found in a study of Tregs in tolerant kidney transplant recipients. The CDR3 length is 17 residues. Germline-derived CDR1 and CDR2 are LNHNV and YYDKDF (reference sequence). V was clipped by 3 bases and J by 4 bases, with 19 bases between them. Mixed chimerism was transient after nonmyeloablative marrow transplants from related graft donors. Measured with immunoSEQ multiplex PCR; TCRdb has only the in-frame clones, and not every one. Of nearly 50,000 clones in the sample, roughly nine tenths were seen once. Material: CD8+ T cells from blood (PBMCs), obtained 12 months after the transplant. V gene TRBV15 combines with J gene TRBJ2-1; D gene ambiguous. This TCR came from a human patient who received a combined kidney and bone marrow transplant. A subset of T cells may come from the graft donor. CDR3 DNA: TGTGCCACCAGCAGTGGTCCGGGTGAAACGGCATACAATGAGCAGTTCTTC. Residues: CATSSGPGETAYNEQFF.